The 17 T cell receptor beta chains given below trace back to one sample, sequenced in a study of human T cells and chemical hapten exposure. The sample's time point: patch test 2, 6 weeks after DPC sensitization. The treatment is: therapeutic diphenylcyclopropenone sensitization with weekly scalp DPC. TCRdb processed the RACE reads anew with MiXCR; each CDR3 protein has one entry. This sample has about 85,000 distinct CDR3 sequences, with approximately 10% found just once. The sample consisted of whole blood, taken in connection with sensitization to the hapten diphenylcyclopropenone (DPC). The receptors were gathered from a man aged 18 to 29 with alopecia areata. Some clones in this sample may be carry-over from other donors' samples.

This clonotype was seen a handful of times. The rearrangement links TRBV3-1 to TRBJ1-1; D ambiguous. The CDR3 is made up of 15 amino acids. Germline lookup yields CDR1 LGHDT and CDR2 YNNKEL (reference sequence). Trimming took off 7 bases at V and 0 bases at J, with 15 bases between the two ends. The CDR3 loop is CASTTGSGVNTEAFF. The CDR3 coding sequence is TGTGCCAGCACTACGGGCTCCGGAGTGAACACTGAAGCTTTCTTT.

This clonotype came up a few times. This chain uses TRBV29-1 with TRBJ2-1; D unclear. Deletions cut 0 bases from V and 6 bases from J, with 3 bases between. This CDR3 contains 11 residues. Germline V gene sequence: CDR1 SQVTM, CDR2 ANQGSEA. CDR3 in amino acids: CSVEDFNEQFF. In nucleotides, the CDR3 is TGCAGCGTTGAAGACTTCAATGAGCAGTTCTTC.

This rearrangement joins TRBV11-2 to TRBJ1-6; D is ambiguous. The germline CDR1 and CDR2 sequences are SGHAT and FQNNGV. The CDR3 loop spans 15 amino acids. Trimming cost V 5 bases and J 3 bases, with 11 bases left between them. Here the CDR3 DNA reads TGTGCCAGCAGCCTAGGAGGCAGCTATAATTCACCCCTCCACTTT. Translated, it gives CASSLGGSYNSPLHF.

V is TRBV28 and J is TRBJ2-1; D may be TRBD1 or TRBD2 (5 bases each). The V end lost 6 bases, the J end lost 2 bases, and 17 bases lay between the germline ends. Germline CDR1 reads MDHEN; CDR2 reads SYDVKM. This CDR3 has 16 residues. CDR3: CASSQARDPPYNEQFF. As DNA, the CDR3 is TGTGCCAGCAGCCAAGCAAGGGACCCCCCCTACAATGAGCAGTTCTTC. The variable domain in full, with the rest retrieved from reference TRBV28 and TRBJ2-1, is DVKVTQSSRYLVKRTGEKVFLECVQDMDHENMFWYRQDPGLGLRLIYFSYDVKMKEKGDIPEGYSVSREKKERFSLILESASTNQTSMYLCASSQARDPPYNEQFFGPGTRLTVL.

This clonotype was recorded many times. The chain joins TRBV20-1 to TRBJ1-1; D gene uncertain. The germline gives CDR1 DFQATT, CDR2 SNEGSKA (reference sequence). This CDR3 spans 11 amino acids. V was shortened by 3 bases and J by 3 bases, with 5 bases between the two germline ends. The CDR3 loop reads CSASSDTEAFF. The CDR3 DNA is TGCAGTGCTAGTTCTGACACTGAAGCTTTCTTT.

This clonotype was seen ten or more times. V gene TRBV3-1 combines with J gene TRBJ2-5, with D perhaps matching TRBD2 (6 bases). The CDR3 covers 14 residues. V shed 4 bases and J shed 1 base, with 10 bases lying between them. Germline CDR1 reads LGHDT; CDR2 reads YNNKEL (reference sequence). CDR3 DNA: TGTGCCAGCAGCCCTCTAGCGATCCAAGAGACCCAGTACTTC. Amino acids: CASSPLAIQETQYF.

This clonotype occurred many times. The chain combines TRBV4-2 with TRBJ1-5, with 7 bases aligning to TRBD1. Germline CDR1 LGHNA, CDR2 YNFKEQ. The CDR3 sequence is 15 residues long. Trimming removed 1 base from V and 7 bases from J; junction bases left unmatched: 7. CDR3 region: CASSQVRTGAQPQHF. The CDR3 DNA follows: TGTGCCAGCAGCCAAGTGAGAACAGGGGCCCAGCCCCAGCATTTT.

This clonotype was recorded a few times. The V call is TRBV7-2, the J call TRBJ1-2; D gene uncertain. The CDR3 runs to 16 residues. CDR1 and CDR2 (germline): SGHTA, FQGNSA. The V end was cut by 4 bases, the J end by 5 bases, with 20 bases between. The CDR3 DNA is TGTGCCAGCAGCTCCCTAGCCCGGGCCCCCCCATATGGCTACACCTTC. Its translation: CASSSLARAPPYGYTF.

The chain carries TRBV7-9 and TRBJ2-7; D not certain. Trimming cost V 1 base and J 5 bases, with 6 bases left between them. Germline CDR1 SEHNR, CDR2 FQNEAQ (reference sequence). The CDR3 covers 12 residues. Written as DNA, the CDR3 is TGTGCCAGCAGCTTAGTGACCCACGAGCAGTACTTC. The encoded protein is CASSLVTHEQYF.

V and J are TRBV28 and TRBJ1-6; maybe TRBD1 (5 bases). The CDR3 is 14 amino acids. Germline V lookup: CDR1 MDHEN, CDR2 SYDVKM. The germline V and J ends were trimmed by 5 bases and 8 bases, with 13 bases remaining between them. Here the CDR3 reads CASSPGTDYSPLHF. The DNA of the CDR3 is TGTGCCAGCAGTCCAGGGACGGATTATTCACCCCTCCACTTT.

The gene calls are TRBV10-3 and TRBJ1-1; D gene uncertain. CDR1 is ENHRY and CDR2 is SYGVKD in the germline V gene. V shed 2 bases and J shed 8 bases, with 9 bases lying between them. This CDR3 comprises 12 residues. As DNA, the CDR3 is TGTGCCATCAGTGAGAATACGTTCGAAGCTTTCTTT. Translation gives CAISENTFEAFF.

This clonotype was recorded many times. This chain uses TRBV11-2 with TRBJ2-3; no definite D call. CDR1 and CDR2 from the germline V gene are SGHAT and FQNNGV. This CDR3 is 13 amino acids long. The V and J ends lost 5 bases and 6 bases respectively, with 12 bases between them. The CDR3 DNA reads as TGTGCCAGCAGCCCCGGTCCGCCGGATACGCAGTATTTT. It is translated as CASSPGPPDTQYF.

The V call is TRBV10-3, the J call TRBJ2-4; 9 nucleotides align to TRBD1. This CDR3 region has 13 residues. The junction had 6 bases not matched to a gene; V was cut back by 6 bases and J by 9 bases. Germline CDR1 reads ENHRY; CDR2 reads SYGVKD. The DNA of the CDR3 is TGTGCCATCAGCCGGGACAGGGATGTCATTCAGTACTTC. Its protein is CAISRDRDVIQYF.

This sequence joins TRBV6-1 and TRBJ1-2; TRBD1 matches at 9 bases. The V gene end was trimmed by 5 bases and the J gene end by 5 bases; junction bases not matched to a gene: 9. This CDR3 spans 15 amino acids. Germline CDR1 reads MNHNS; CDR2 reads SASEGT. The CDR3 region has the DNA TGTGCCAGCAGTATCCGGGACAGGGAAGCGTATGGCTACACCTTC. Its translation is CASSIRDREAYGYTF.

This clonotype turned up a few times. The rearrangement joins TRBV19 to TRBJ2-1; 10 bases are shared with TRBD2. The CDR3 totals 15 residues. Per the germline V gene, CDR1 is LNHDA and CDR2 is SQIVND (reference sequence). V lost 5 bases and J lost 2; bases outside the gene matches: 3. Written as DNA, the CDR3 is TGTGCCAGTAGTCCGAGCGGGGGGGCCTACAATGAGCAGTTCTTC. Its translation is CASSPSGGAYNEQFF. Drawing the rest from reference TRBV19 and TRBJ2-1, the complete variable domain is DGGITQSPKYLFRKEGQNVTLSCEQNLNHDAMYWYRQDPGQGLRLIYYSQIVNDFQKGDIAEGYSVSREKKESFPLTVTSAQKNPTAFYLCASSPSGGAYNEQFFGPGTRLTVL.

J is TRBJ2-1 and V is TRBV24-1, with D uncertain. Germline V gives CDR1 KGHDR, CDR2 SFDVKD. This CDR3 is built from 15 residues. The ends were cut back, 5 bases at V and 0 bases at J, with 10 bases in the middle. CDR3 sequence reads: CATSGWGSSYNEQFF. CDR3 nucleotides: TGTGCCACCAGTGGGTGGGGATCCTCCTACAATGAGCAGTTCTTC.

This clonotype was observed at least ten times. The V call is TRBV10-3, the J call TRBJ2-5; a possible D gene is TRBD2 (6 bases). Germline V gene lookup returns CDR1 ENHRY and CDR2 SYGVKD. Trimming shortened V by 0 bases and J by 5 bases, and 10 bases separated the two germline ends. There are 14 residues in the CDR3. The CDR3 DNA reads TGTGCCATCAGTGAGTCAACTCGGGGGGAGACCCAGTACTTC. Its protein product is CAISESTRGETQYF.